The clone carrying this T cell receptor beta chain was seen a handful of times. This specimen comes from a study of blood T cell repertoires in COVID-19. Study at large: Nucleic acid was either cDNA or gDNA, and it came from T cells, B-cell-depleted T cells, or PBMCs.

Germline lookup yields CDR1 LNHNV and CDR2 YYDKDF (reference sequence). This CDR3 spans 14 amino acids. V shed 0 bases and J 9 bases; nucleotides not matched to a gene: 3. Method: immunoSEQ multiplex PCR; TCRdb's copy keeps in-frame clones and lacks some. The table has 150,000 or so clones, around 90% seen once. Up to 2 weeks before entering the study, exposed participants had met a COVID-19 case. This chain uses TRBV15 with TRBJ2-2; 8 bases fit TRBD2. The receptor's source is a middle-aged woman who had been exposed to COVID-19. The sample was PBMCs or T cells enriched from blood (not recorded which). CDR3: CATSREVAGRELFF. The CDR3 DNA is TGTGCCACCAGCAGAGAGGTAGCGGGGAGGGAGCTGTTTTTT.